Below, one T cell receptor beta chain is given with its context. The authors' processing: Nucleated cell counts were estimated from reference gene primer amplification. Sequenced by immunoSEQ multiplex PCR; TCRdb stores in-frame clones only, minus some. That table is the source of V, J and clone size, and D and trimming were worked out from the DNA. Among about 250,000 clones, about four fifths were seen once, and the ten largest hold roughly 10%. The entry originates in a study of blood T cell repertoires in COVID-19. Study information: Sample material is recorded as cDNA or gDNA derived from T cells, B-cell-depleted T cells, or PBMCs.

Trimming left V 8 bases short and J 5 bases short, with 11 bases between. The CDR3 covers 12 residues. Sequences were obtained from peripheral blood. The sequence was collected from an elderly man with acute or convalescent COVID-19. The chain employs TRBV12-3 or TRBV12-4 and TRBJ2-3; maybe TRBD1 (6 bases). The CDR3 DNA follows: TGTGCCAGCCGAAGGACAGTAGATACGCAGTATTTT. Translated, it gives CASRRTVDTQYF.